The 13 T cell receptor beta chains presented below share a single source sample, sequenced in a study of T cells in Graves' hyperthyroidism and ophthalmopathy. Researchers took RNA transcripts and amplified the TCR beta CDR3 regions from them. The HTBI primer set drove a first-round RT-PCR of the TCR CDR3. TCRdb analysed the multiplex PCR reads with MiXCR anew, one entry per CDR3 protein. The sample includes approximately 600,000 distinct CDR3 sequences, less than 25% of them seen just once. Sequenced input: blood. These receptors originate from a man younger than 45 with Graves' ophthalmopathy.

This clonotype was detected ten times or more. The chain joins TRBV2 to TRBJ2-7, with 9 bases identical to TRBD2. The CDR3 length is 16 residues. Germline CDR1 and CDR2: SNHLY and FYNNEI. The J segment lost 3 bases and the V segment lost 6 bases, leaving 12 bases of the junction unmatched. The CDR3: CASSAQGTLAGYEQYF. CDR3 nucleotides: TGTGCCAGCAGCGCACAGGGGACACTAGCGGGCTACGAGCAGTACTTC. The whole variable domain, remainder taken from reference TRBV2 and TRBJ2-7, is EPEVTQTPSHQVTQMGQEVILRCVPISNHLYFYWYRQILGQKVEFLVSFYNNEISEKSEIFDDQFSVERPDGSNFTLKIRSTKLEDSAMYFCASSAQGTLAGYEQYFGPGTRLTVT.

This clonotype has at least ten counts. The V and J genes are TRBV11-3 and TRBJ2-3, with 8 bases that match TRBD1. The CDR3 length is 15 residues. V was clipped by 1 base and J by 4 bases; unmatched bases: 4. Germline V lookup: CDR1 SGHNT, CDR2 YENEEA. The CDR3 sequence: CASSLGSDRADTQYF. CDR3 sequence (DNA): TGTGCCAGCAGCTTAGGTTCGGACAGGGCAGATACGCAGTATTTT.

This clonotype appeared many times. The chain joins TRBV2 to TRBJ2-7, with a tentative D call TRBD1 (5 bases). V was pared by 7 bases and J by 3 bases, with 19 bases between. Germline loops: CDR1 SNHLY, CDR2 FYNNEI. This CDR3 region has 15 residues. The CDR3 spells CASTDPRRVSYEQYF. The CDR3 region has the DNA TGTGCCAGCACGGACCCACGCAGGGTAAGCTACGAGCAGTACTTC.

V gene TRBV29-1 combines with J gene TRBJ2-7; weak D call: TRBD1 (5 bases). This CDR3 is built from 11 residues. With 4 bases removed from V and 8 bases from J, the gap between germline ends came to 12 bases. Germline V lookup: CDR1 SQVTM, CDR2 ANQGSEA. The CDR3 region is CSVGRGIQQYF. The DNA for the CDR3 is TGCAGCGTTGGAAGGGGAATACAGCAGTACTTC.

This clonotype was seen more than once but under ten times. The gene calls are TRBV6-2 or TRBV6-3 and TRBJ2-1; D remains unclear. Looked up from germline, CDR1 is MNHEY and CDR2 is SVGEGT. This CDR3 is built from 14 residues. Trimming removed 0 bases from V and 0 bases from J, with 3 bases in between. The CDR3 reads CASSYSSSYNEQFF. DNA of the CDR3: TGTGCCAGCAGTTACTCTTCCTCCTACAATGAGCAGTTCTTC.

In this sample, this clonotype turned up a few times. The chain employs TRBV4-1 and TRBJ2-2; D not certain. CDR1 and CDR2 from the germline V gene are MGHRA and YSYEKL. V lost 0 bases and J lost 7, with 6 bases in between. The CDR3 contains 13 residues. CDR3 bases: TGCGCCAGCAGCCAAGACGGAGTCGGGGAGCTGTTTTTT. This gives the protein CASSQDGVGELFF.

CDR3 residues: CATRAGLAGELFF. CDR3 bases: TGTGCCACCCGAGCGGGGTTAGCCGGGGAGCTGTTTTTT. J is TRBJ2-2 and V is TRBV7-6; 7 bases match TRBD2. Germline loops: CDR1 SGHVS, CDR2 FNYEAQ. The CDR3 sequence is 13 residues long. The V and J ends lost 10 bases and 6 bases, in that order; junction bases with no gene match: 8. Filled out from reference TRBV7-6 and TRBJ2-2, the complete variable domain reads GAGVSQSPRYKVTKRGQDVALRCDPISGHVSLYWYRQALGQGPEFLTYFNYEAQQDKSGLPNDRFSAERPEGSISTLTIQRTEQRDSAMYRCATRAGLAGELFFGEGSRLTVL.

The rearrangement links TRBV6-1 to TRBJ1-5; no firm D call. The V end lost 7 bases, the J end lost 4 bases, and 11 bases lay between the germline ends. The CDR3 is 13 residues long. CDR1 and CDR2 (germline): MNHNS, SASEGT. CDR3 region: CASTDAGNQPQHF. As DNA, the CDR3 is TGTGCCAGCACCGACGCTGGGAATCAGCCCCAGCATTTT.

In its sample, this clonotype was seen a few times. The chain is built from TRBV9 and TRBJ2-5; TRBD2 matches at 7 bases. V lost 5 bases to trimming and J lost 5 bases; unmatched junction nucleotides: 6. This CDR3 has 13 amino acids. Germline V gene data show CDR1 as SGDLS and CDR2 as YYNGEE. In DNA, the CDR3 is TGTGCCAGCAGGGGGGTGGGGGGGGAGACCCAGTACTTC. This gives the protein CASRGVGGETQYF. Looking up the rest from reference TRBV9 and TRBJ2-5 gives the full variable domain: DSGVTQTPKHLITATGQRVTLRCSPRSGDLSVYWYQQSLDQGLQFLIQYYNGEERAKGNILERFSAQQFPDLHSELNLSSLELGDSALYFCASRGVGGETQYFGPGTRLLVL.

This clonotype was observed a handful of times. The chain links TRBV30 to TRBJ2-5; TRBD1 matches at 9 bases. The CDR3 totals 14 residues. The germline gives CDR1 GTSNPN, CDR2 SVGIG (reference sequence). V lost 5 bases, J lost 0 bases, and 4 bases stayed unmatched. DNA of the CDR3: TGTGCCTGGGACAGGGGGTATAACCAAGAGACCCAGTACTTC. This gives the protein CAWDRGYNQETQYF.

This chain joins TRBV2 and TRBJ1-1; D call uncertain. The ends were cut back, 10 bases at V and 3 bases at J, with 15 bases in the middle. Germline V gene sequence: CDR1 SNHLY, CDR2 FYNNEI. The CDR3 spans 13 residues. CDR3 protein: CATSPTWDTEAFF. The CDR3 coding sequence is TGTGCCACCTCCCCCACATGGGACACTGAAGCTTTCTTT.

This clonotype was seen many times. J is TRBJ2-1 and V is TRBV27, with 8 bases aligning to TRBD2. With V trimmed by 4 bases and J by 7 bases, 18 bases remained unmatched. Germline V CDR1 and CDR2: MNHEY, SMNVEV (reference sequence). CDR3 length equals 18 residues. CDR3 DNA: TGTGCCAGCAGTTCTCGAGAGAAAGCGGGGGTGGTGGGTAATGAGCAGTTCTTC. Translation: CASSSREKAGVVGNEQFF.

The sample holds many counts of this clonotype. The V and J genes are TRBV11-1 and TRBJ2-2; D ambiguous. Trimming pared 2 bases from V and 10 bases from J, leaving 11 bases between. This CDR3 contains 13 residues. CDR1 and CDR2 from the germline V gene are SGHAT and FQDESV (reference sequence). CDR3 nucleotide sequence: TGTGCCAGCAGCTTACATGTGGCTGAGGAGCTGTTTTTT. Residues: CASSLHVAEELFF.